Sequencing of this T cell receptor beta chain was carried out in a study of blood T cell repertoires in COVID-19. Study-wide context: Specimens from acute and convalescent COVID-19 originated in the United States, Italy and Spain. The analysed material was cDNA or gDNA that came from T cells, B-cell-depleted T cells, or PBMCs.

Per the original methods: Using reference gene primer amplification, nucleated cell counts were estimated. Libraries were prepared by immunoSEQ multiplex PCR; TCRdb keeps only in-frame clonotypes and omits some of them. The V and J calls and clone size were taken over from that table, and D and trimming were inferred from the DNA. The sample has around 700,000 clones, 70% to 90% seen once. Germline CDR1 MNHEY, CDR2 SMNVEV (reference sequence). The V segment lost 5 bases and the J segment 0 bases; nucleotides outside the gene matches: 6. The CDR3 runs to 15 residues. The receptor was isolated from a woman aged 18-29 years with acute or convalescent COVID-19. The V call is TRBV27, the J call TRBJ1-2, with TRBD1 matching over 7 bases. The sequenced sample was peripheral blood. The CDR3 DNA reads as TGTGCCAGCAGTCTCGACAGGGCTACTAACTATGGCTACACCTTC. Its protein product is CASSLDRATNYGYTF.